This T cell receptor beta chain is drawn from a study of CD8 T cells in Susac syndrome. As for the study in general: At blood draw, Susac syndrome patients were therapy-naive, on corticosteroids, or on intravenous immunoglobulin alone. Findings and limits, study-wide: Susac CD8+ cells expanded clonally the most in TEMRA cells and in active patients.

Random hexamers served to reverse transcribe roughly 0.45 to 1 ug RNA. Amplification of the TCR beta CDR3 was carried out by immunoSEQ multiplex PCR, which spanned a total of 54 Vbeta and 13 Jbeta segments. In TCRdb, the immunoSEQ multiplex PCR reads were re-called with MiXCR into one record per CDR3 protein. This sample has tens of thousands of distinct CDR3 sequences, with around 96% found just once. Sequencing of TCR beta was performed on blood CD8+ and CD4+ T cells. Notes on this clonotype: Antigen: not known.

This CDR3 has 15 amino acids. The germline V gene encodes CDR1 DFQATT and CDR2 SNEGSKA (reference sequence). V gave up 6 bases and J gave up 1 base, with 18 bases separating them. J is TRBJ1-1 and V is TRBV20-1; no reliable D call. This sequence originates from a human donor with Susac syndrome. Sequences were obtained from CD8+ T cells from PBMCs. CDR3 bases: TGCAGTGCACCCCCGGCGGGTGGAGGGAACACTGAAGCTTTCTTT. Its protein is CSAPPAGGGNTEAFF.